The T cell receptor delta chain described here comes from a study of γδ T cells in repeated Plasmodium falciparum infection (dated by TCRdb to the early 2020s). Background for the entire study: Malian children exposed to intense seasonal malaria transmission were enrolled in the natural-infection arm and compared with Australian children matched for age and gender. Four or five malaria-naive U.S. adults underwent four controlled human malaria infections by bites from P. falciparum NF54-infected Anopheles stephensi mosquitoes over about 630 days. Controlled-infection subjects were sampled at baseline, immediately before selected infections, and 21 days after each infection. Malian gammadelta TCR repertoires were analysed cross-sectionally during no-transmission periods and longitudinally across acute febrile malaria episodes. The study looked at how repeated Plasmodium falciparum infection shapes the human gammadelta T cell repertoire, using both natural infection in Mali and controlled human malaria infection.

The table lists this clone with a few counts. The antigen this receptor binds is unknown. It is likely a read error: a sequence one base away is far more abundant. The sample contains more than one DNA sequence encoding this CDR3. Vgamma9/Vdelta2+ and Vdelta2-negative gammadelta T cell populations were flow-sorted from peripheral blood mononuclear cells for bulk TCR repertoire analysis. The germline V gene encodes CDR1 TSWWSYY and CDR2 QGS. Counted from cysteine to phenylalanine, this CDR3 has 25 amino acids. This entry keeps only the CDR3 DNA: 75 bases, framed from base 1. Library creation used multiplex PCR. The sequencing machine was an Illumina MiSeq. Both TCR gamma (TRG) and TCR delta (TRD) chains were sequenced from each sorted gammadelta T cell sample. From the authors' description of their analysis: The repertoire analyses drew on clonotype tree plots, the accumulated frequency of the top 20 clonotypes, and diversity index (DI) and D75 metrics. Clone calls in TCRdb were regenerated from the public reads with CATT, after which identical DNA sequences shared one row. These V and J calls derive from TCRdb rather than the authors' analysis. The sample contains over 90,000 delta-chain clones, more than 0.85% of them found a single time. 9.6% of the sample comes from the top ten.

Results the study describes overall, beyond this receptor: Because the controlled-infection cohort was small, analysis of inter-individual variability in gammadelta T cell responses was limited. Compared with Australian children, Malian children appeared to have Vdelta2-negative gammadelta TCR repertoires that were more clonally expanded, less diverse and less shared. The Malian cohort came from a small rural village of predominantly one ethnic group, limiting generalizability. Vgamma9/Vdelta2+ TCR repertoires kept a highly stable polyclonal repertoire across time and infection, and many TCRgamma sequences overlapped between individuals. In Vdelta2-negative, largely Vdelta1+, gammadelta TCR repertoires, repeated controlled infections appeared to drive waves of new clonotype selection.

The rearranged chain carries TRDV1 and TRDJ1, and TRDD2 matches 7 of the central bases. Sequencing used gamma-delta T cells from blood. This TCR came from a pool of human donors (malaria-infected and uninfected, not separated). This receptor has the CDR3 CALGEQPVLTFLHVLVDWYTDKLIF. The nucleotide sequence reads as follows: TGTGCTCTTGGAGAACAACCTGTACTAACTTTCCTACACGTACTGGTTGATTGGTACACCGATAAACTCATCTTT.